Described below is a single T cell receptor beta chain sequence and its context. This specimen belongs to a study of blood T cell repertoires in COVID-19. Study summary: Italy, Spain and the United States were the sources of the convalescent and acute COVID-19 samples.

Sequenced by immunoSEQ multiplex PCR; TCRdb stores in-frame clones only, minus some. The sample yields around 150,000 clones, approximately 86% seen once. This sequence was found in an older man with acute or convalescent COVID-19. The sample comprised peripheral blood.

Written as DNA, the CDR3 is TGTGCCAGCAGCGTAGTTCAGGAGAACACTGAAGCTTTCTTT. Its protein is CASSVVQENTEAFF. The rearrangement links TRBV9 to TRBJ1-1; D is uncertain. Germline CDR1 is SGDLS and CDR2 is YYNGEE. Trimming removed 0 bases from V and 1 base from J, with 7 bases in between. The CDR3 has 14 amino acids.